One T cell receptor beta chain is described in this entry. This entry is derived from a study of blood T cell repertoires in COVID-19. Study-level background: Both acute and convalescent COVID-19 samples were obtained from the United States, Italy and Spain. PBMCs, B-cell-depleted T cells, or T cells were the source of the cDNA or gDNA that made up the material.

CDR1 is SGHKS and CDR2 is YYEKEE in the germline V gene (reference sequence). V lost 4 bases and J lost 3, with 14 bases in between. This CDR3 is built from 14 residues. Original data processing: How many nucleated cells were present was estimated from reference gene primer amplification. Profiled with immunoSEQ multiplex PCR; TCRdb holds only in-frame clones, not every one. Clone size and the V and J calls come from that table; the DNA yielded D and trimming. The sample records about 70,000 clones, around 85% being singletons. This receptor was obtained from a woman over 75 with active or convalescent COVID-19. The sequenced sample consisted of peripheral blood. The chain has TRBV5-5 and TRBJ2-7, with D possibly being TRBD1 (6 bases). This CDR3 is CASSIRDTRYEQYF. DNA for the CDR3: TGTGCCAGCAGCATTCGGGACACCCGCTACGAGCAGTACTTC.